These 25 T cell receptor beta chains came from one sample sequenced in a study of T cells in Graves' hyperthyroidism and ophthalmopathy. The investigators amplified TCR beta CDR3 regions from RNA transcripts. The primer set for the first-round RT-PCR of the TCR CDR3 was HTBI. TCRdb re-called the multiplex PCR reads through MiXCR, storing one row per CDR3 protein. The sample has 650,000 to 750,000 distinct CDR3 sequences, less than 15% seen once. The specimen sequenced was blood. These TCRs come from a woman aged 18-29 years with Graves' hyperthyroidism.

The J gene is TRBJ2-5, the V gene TRBV27, with a tentative D call TRBD2 (5 bases). The germline gives CDR1 MNHEY, CDR2 SMNVEV (reference sequence). The CDR3 covers 19 residues. Trimming left V 6 bases short and J 5 bases short, with 31 bases between. The CDR3 sequence: CASSRLPPLRHLPGETQYF. The CDR3 DNA is TGTGCCAGCAGCAGACTACCTCCCTTGCGACACCTCCCGGGGGAGACCCAGTACTTC.

This clonotype was counted between two and nine times. The rearrangement links TRBV20-1 to TRBJ1-1; 7 bases map to TRBD1. This CDR3 is built from 12 residues. CDR1 DFQATT and CDR2 SNEGSKA come from the germline V gene (reference sequence). V lost 7 bases, J lost 1 base, and 3 bases stayed unmatched. CDR3 nucleotides: TGCAGTGTGTACAGGGGGAACACTGAAGCTTTCTTT. It yields the protein CSVYRGNTEAFF.

The chain carries TRBV6-1 and TRBJ2-1, with TRBD1 matching 10 bases. The CDR3 has 15 residues. J gave up 5 bases and V 6 bases, and 7 bases lay outside the gene matches. Looked up from germline, CDR1 is MNHNS and CDR2 is SASEGT. The CDR3 is CASSLRDRGDNEQFF. Here the CDR3 DNA reads TGTGCCAGCAGCCTCCGGGACAGGGGAGACAATGAGCAGTTCTTC.

This clonotype was recorded many times. The gene calls are TRBV20-1 and TRBJ2-3, with D perhaps matching TRBD2 (5 bases). Trimming removed 6 bases at V and 3 bases at J, with 10 bases between. Germline CDR1 is DFQATT and CDR2 is SNEGSKA (reference sequence). CDR3 size: 12 residues. The CDR3 DNA follows: TGCAGTGCCCCCCGGGATACAGATACGCAGTATTTT. Protein sequence: CSAPRDTDTQYF.

This chain connects TRBV7-2 to TRBJ2-2; perhaps TRBD1 as D (6 bases). V lost 1 base and J 7 bases, leaving 7 bases between the germline ends. In germline, CDR1 is SGHTA, CDR2 FQGNSA. The CDR3 spans 13 residues. The CDR3 DNA sequence: TGTGCCAGCAGCTTAGGGGGGCACGGGGAGCTGTTTTTT. Its protein product is CASSLGGHGELFF.

At least ten counts were recorded for this clonotype. The V gene is TRBV2, the J gene TRBJ2-1; 7 nucleotides align to TRBD2. This CDR3 is built from 15 residues. Germline CDR1 reads SNHLY; CDR2 reads FYNNEI. Losses at the gene ends were 5 bases for V and 5 bases for J; bases not matched to a gene: 9. This CDR3 reads CASSHNGLDNNEQFF. For the CDR3, the DNA is TGTGCCAGCAGTCATAATGGACTAGACAACAATGAGCAGTTCTTC. Based on the CDR3 plus reference TRBV2 and TRBJ2-1, the full variable domain is EPEVTQTPSHQVTQMGQEVILRCVPISNHLYFYWYRQILGQKVEFLVSFYNNEISEKSEIFDDQFSVERPDGSNFTLKIRSTKLEDSAMYFCASSHNGLDNNEQFFGPGTRLTVL.

This clonotype was counted at least ten times. The genes are TRBV7-9 and TRBJ2-2; unclear D gene. CDR1 and CDR2 (germline): SEHNR, FQNEAQ (reference sequence). This CDR3 is built from 14 residues. The V gene lost 0 bases and the J gene lost 7 bases, with 9 bases spanning the gap. DNA of the CDR3: TGTGCCAGCAGCTTAGCCAGGACGGGCGGGGAGCTGTTTTTT. Translated, it gives CASSLARTGGELFF.

This clonotype was seen only a few times. J is TRBJ1-1 and V is TRBV25-1, with TRBD1 matching 12 bases. V shed 3 bases, J shed 3 bases, and the junction held 8 bases outside the gene matches. The CDR3 length is 17 residues. Per germline, CDR1 MGHDK and CDR2 SYGVNS. This CDR3 reads CASSDPGQGAADTEAFF. CDR3 DNA: TGTGCCAGCAGTGATCCGGGACAGGGGGCTGCGGACACTGAAGCTTTCTTT.

In this sample, this clonotype turned up many times. The rearrangement uses TRBV12-3 or TRBV12-4 and TRBJ2-5, with D possibly TRBD1 on 6 matching bases. Trimming shortened V by 5 bases and J by 0 bases, and 19 bases separated the two germline ends. The CDR3 length is 17 residues. The CDR3 DNA reads TGTGCCAGCAGTCGATATCACCGACAGGAGTACCAAGAGACCCAGTACTTC. The encoded protein is CASSRYHRQEYQETQYF.

This clonotype has ten or more counts. V is TRBV29-1 and J is TRBJ2-5; TRBD2 matches 16 bases. The V and J ends lost 7 bases and 0 bases, in that order; junction bases with no gene match: 8. Germline loops: CDR1 SQVTM, CDR2 ANQGSEA. The CDR3 spans 17 residues. CDR3 DNA: TGCAGCGCCGGGACTAGCGGGAGGGCCGGGTACCAAGAGACCCAGTACTTC. Translation: CSAGTSGRAGYQETQYF.

This clonotype was counted at least ten times. The gene calls are TRBV27 and TRBJ2-7, with 10 bases identical to TRBD1. The CDR3 has 15 residues. With 8 bases clipped from V and 7 bases from J, the junction kept 14 bases outside the gene matches. Germline V CDR1 and CDR2: MNHEY, SMNVEV (reference sequence). This CDR3 reads CASGTGATSSSEQYF. The CDR3 coding sequence is TGTGCCAGCGGGACAGGGGCCACCTCCTCGTCAGAGCAGTACTTC.

This sequence joins TRBV24-1 and TRBJ2-3, with no clear D. The germline V gene has CDR1 KGHDR and CDR2 SFDVKD. The CDR3 has 16 amino acids. V was pared by 0 bases and J by 4 bases, with 13 bases between. This CDR3 is CATSDLQGRASDTQYF. The CDR3 DNA reads as TGTGCCACCAGTGATTTGCAAGGGCGCGCGTCAGATACGCAGTATTTT.

This chain joins TRBV5-1 and TRBJ2-1, with TRBD2 identical over 8 bases. The CDR3 length is 15 residues. Germline CDR1 reads SGHRS; CDR2 reads YFSETQ. V was pared by 0 bases and J by 7 bases, with 6 bases of the junction left unmatched. Written as DNA, the CDR3 is TGCGCCAGCAGCTTGGCAGCGGGAGTAGTAAATGAGCAGTTCTTC. The encoded protein is CASSLAAGVVNEQFF.

Many counts were recorded for this clonotype. The chain is built from TRBV7-2 and TRBJ2-7; D is perhaps TRBD1 (6 bases). Germline V gene data show CDR1 as SGHTA and CDR2 as FQGNSA. V lost 2 bases and J lost 2, with 16 bases in between. The CDR3 totals 16 residues. The CDR3 region has the DNA TGTGCCAGCAGCTTAATCTCGACAGGAATCACCTACGAGCAGTACTTC. This sequence encodes CASSLISTGITYEQYF.

This clonotype was seen at least ten times. V is TRBV3-1 and J is TRBJ2-3, with a weak D call TRBD1 (7 bases). CDR3 length: 16 amino acids. Germline CDR1 reads LGHDT; CDR2 reads YNNKEL (reference sequence). With 4 bases removed from V and 6 bases from J, the gap between germline ends came to 20 bases. The DNA for the CDR3 is TGTGCCAGCAGCCTTTATGGAGGGGGCTATGCCGATACGCAGTATTTT. Translation: CASSLYGGGYADTQYF.

This clonotype has at least ten counts. The V gene is TRBV12-3 or TRBV12-4, the J gene TRBJ1-1; D ambiguous. V was trimmed by 4 bases and J by 1 base, leaving 16 bases between them. The CDR3 is made up of 16 amino acids. In nucleotides, the CDR3 is TGTGCCAGCAGTTCCCACGATACAACGGAGAACACTGAAGCTTTCTTT. It is translated as CASSSHDTTENTEAFF.

This clonotype occurred many times. The chain couples TRBV6-5 to TRBJ2-1; D remains unclear. The CDR3 runs 13 residues. Per the germline V gene, CDR1 is MNHEY and CDR2 is SVGAGI. V was pared by 2 bases and J by 11 bases, with 13 bases between. The chain's CDR3 is CASSYEGLAQQFF. DNA of the CDR3: TGTGCCAGCAGTTACGAAGGTTTGGCTCAGCAGTTCTTC.

V and J are TRBV7-9 and TRBJ2-2; 9 bases match TRBD2. Trimming took 5 bases from V and 3 from J; bases not matched to a gene: 4. Per germline, CDR1 SEHNR and CDR2 FQNEAQ (reference sequence). The CDR3 totals 15 residues. CDR3 DNA sequence: TGTGCCAGCAGCCCCTGGACTAGCGACACCGGGGAGCTGTTTTTT. It codes for CASSPWTSDTGELFF.

This chain joins TRBV14 and TRBJ2-3, with 7 bases matching TRBD2. Unmatched junction bases numbered 8, after V lost 1 base and J lost 4 bases. The CDR3 loop spans 16 amino acids. Looked up from germline, CDR1 is SGHDN and CDR2 is FVKESK. The CDR3 DNA reads TGTGCCAGCAGCCAAGTCACTAGCGCAATGGCAGATACGCAGTATTTT. Translation gives CASSQVTSAMADTQYF.

V usage is TRBV20-1 and J usage is TRBJ2-1; 9 bases map to TRBD2. V dropped 4 bases and J dropped 8; count of bases not matched to a gene: 9. CDR1 is DFQATT and CDR2 is SNEGSKA in the germline V gene (reference sequence). The CDR3 has 14 amino acids. The CDR3 loop is CSAISAGGLHEQFF. The DNA for the CDR3 is TGCAGTGCTATATCAGCGGGAGGTTTGCATGAGCAGTTCTTC.

The gene calls are TRBV4-1 and TRBJ2-1; 10 bases line up with TRBD2. Germline V gene lookup returns CDR1 MGHRA and CDR2 YSYEKL. The V segment lost 1 base and the J segment 6 bases; nucleotides outside the gene matches: 12. This CDR3 comprises 18 residues. The CDR3 DNA reads TGCGCCAGCAGCCAAGGTTTGGCTAGCGGGAGTCGGCGCAATGAGCAGTTCTTC. It yields the protein CASSQGLASGSRRNEQFF.

This clonotype was seen repeatedly, ten times or more. The V call is TRBV7-2, the J call TRBJ1-1; tentative D call: TRBD1 (5 bases). CDR1 is SGHTA, CDR2 FQGNSA, per germline. This CDR3 comprises 17 residues. Trimming took 6 bases from V and 1 from J, leaving 21 bases between them. The DNA of the CDR3 is TGTGCCAGCAGTCCTCCCGGGGCGCGTGGGAGGAACACTGAAGCTTTCTTT. Translation gives CASSPPGARGRNTEAFF.

This clonotype was counted a few times. The chain combines TRBV5-1 with TRBJ2-1; D not resolved. There are 12 residues in the CDR3. V gave up 2 bases and J gave up 8 bases, with 8 bases separating them. From germline, CDR1 is SGHRS and CDR2 YFSETQ. The CDR3 coding sequence is TGCGCCAGCAGCTTCCCGACGGATGAGCAGTTCTTC. Translating gives CASSFPTDEQFF. Together with reference TRBV5-1 and TRBJ2-1, the CDR3 gives the full variable domain: KAGVTQTPRYLIKTRGQQVTLSCSPISGHRSVSWYQQTPGQGLQFLFEYFSETQRNKGNFPGRFSGRQFSNSRSEMNVSTLELGDSALYLCASSFPTDEQFFGPGTRLTVL.

This sequence joins TRBV12-3 or TRBV12-4 and TRBJ1-4; 9 bases line up with TRBD1. The junction had 13 bases not matched to a gene; V was cut back by 6 bases and J by 5 bases. The CDR3 is 17 amino acids. The CDR3 is CASSRGQGTKTNEKLFF. Here the CDR3 DNA reads TGTGCCAGCAGCCGCGGACAGGGGACAAAAACCAATGAAAAACTGTTTTTT.

At least ten counts were recorded for this clonotype. This chain links TRBV2 with TRBJ2-6; possibly TRBD1 for D (6 bases). Germline CDR1 and CDR2: SNHLY and FYNNEI. Trimming pared 5 bases from V and 1 base from J, leaving 9 bases between. The length of the CDR3 is 15 residues. CDR3: CASSTTGSGANVLTF. The DNA for the CDR3 is TGTGCCAGCAGTACTACAGGGTCTGGGGCCAACGTCCTGACTTTC.